This is a list of T cell receptor beta chains from one sample in a study of T cells in localized non-small cell lung cancer. Generated by immunoSEQ multiplex PCR, the TCRdb table keeps only in-frame clones and is missing some. The repertoire holds tens of thousands of clones, with more than 75% as singletons. The material sequenced was peripheral blood, taken before any cancer treatment. These TCRs come from a male donor at least 60 years old with stage II squamous cell lung carcinoma. The CDR3 runs from the conserved cysteine through the conserved F or W. D genes are given only for firm matches. Rows may omit the clone size; those that give it use once, few, many or a size class.

D gene: .; V gene: TRBV6-1; clone size: .; J gene: TRBJ1-1; CDR3 protein: CASSEDSRGTEAFF; CDR3 DNA: TGTGCCAGCAGTGAAGATTCGAGGGGCACTGAAGCTTTCTTT
D gene: .; V gene: TRBV10-1; clone size: .; J gene: TRBJ1-5; CDR3 protein: CASSEGSQPQHF; CDR3 DNA: TGCGCCAGCAGTGAGGGCAGCCAGCCCCAGCATTTT
D gene: .; V gene: TRBV29-1; clone size: .; J gene: TRBJ2-5; CDR3 protein: CSVAVETQYF; CDR3 DNA: TGCAGCGTTGCTGTAGAGACCCAGTACTTC
D gene: .; V gene: TRBV6-4; clone size: .; J gene: TRBJ1-1; CDR3 protein: CASSPGGFNTEAFF; CDR3 DNA: TGTGCCAGCTCTCCCGGGGGATTTAACACTGAAGCTTTCTTT
D gene: TRBD2; V gene: TRBV18; clone size: .; J gene: TRBJ2-3; CDR3 protein: CASSPQLAADTQYF; CDR3 DNA: TGTGCCAGCTCACCACAACTAGCGGCAGATACGCAGTATTTT
D gene: TRBD1; V gene: TRBV7-9; clone size: .; J gene: TRBJ2-1; CDR3 protein: CASSPRPGQASSYNEQFF; CDR3 DNA: TGTGCCAGCAGCCCCCGGCCTGGACAGGCGAGCTCCTACAATGAGCAGTTCTTC
D gene: .; V gene: TRBV7-9; clone size: .; J gene: TRBJ2-7; CDR3 protein: CASSAERGDEQYF; CDR3 DNA: TGTGCCAGCAGCGCCGAAAGGGGGGACGAGCAGTACTTC
D gene: .; V gene: TRBV5-4; clone size: .; J gene: TRBJ1-2; CDR3 protein: CASSLVGANGYTF; CDR3 DNA: TGTGCCAGCAGCTTAGTGGGGGCGAATGGCTACACCTTC
D gene: TRBD1; V gene: TRBV6-5; clone size: .; J gene: TRBJ1-1; CDR3 protein: CASSYRTGDTEAFF; CDR3 DNA: TGTGCCAGCAGTTACCGAACAGGGGACACTGAAGCTTTCTTT
D gene: .; V gene: TRBV5-8; clone size: once; J gene: TRBJ2-7; CDR3 protein: CASTRLLANYEQYF; CDR3 DNA: TGTGCCAGCACCCGACTACTCGCGAACTACGAGCAGTACTTC
D gene: .; V gene: TRBV6-6; clone size: .; J gene: TRBJ2-5; CDR3 protein: CASTWPGQETQYF; CDR3 DNA: TGTGCCAGCACTTGGCCGGGCCAAGAGACCCAGTACTTC
D gene: TRBD1; V gene: TRBV6-1; clone size: .; J gene: TRBJ1-1; CDR3 protein: CAKVQGVQAFF; CDR3 DNA: TGTGCCAAAGTACAGGGGGTTCAAGCTTTCTTT
D gene: .; V gene: TRBV27; clone size: .; J gene: TRBJ2-3; CDR3 protein: CASSLMRGDTQYF; CDR3 DNA: TGTGCCAGCAGTTTAATGCGGGGAGATACGCAGTATTTT
D gene: .; V gene: TRBV7-9; clone size: .; J gene: TRBJ2-1; CDR3 protein: CASSLGGGGKFF; CDR3 DNA: TGTGCCAGCAGCTTAGGCGGCGGAGGAAAGTTCTTC
D gene: .; V gene: TRBV6-1; clone size: .; J gene: TRBJ2-1; CDR3 protein: CASTPRNNEQFF; CDR3 DNA: TGTGCCAGCACCCCCCGGAACAATGAGCAGTTCTTC
D gene: .; V gene: TRBV7-8; clone size: .; J gene: TRBJ1-1; CDR3 protein: CASSLGGGALTEAFF; CDR3 DNA: TGTGCCAGCAGCTTAGGGGGAGGGGCGCTTACTGAAGCTTTCTTT
D gene: .; V gene: TRBV13; clone size: few; J gene: TRBJ1-1; CDR3 protein: CASSRGPNTEAFF; CDR3 DNA: TGTGCCAGCAGCCGAGGACCGAACACTGAAGCTTTCTTT
D gene: .; V gene: TRBV19; clone size: .; J gene: TRBJ2-4; CDR3 protein: CASSPSRPKNIQYF; CDR3 DNA: TGTGCCAGTAGTCCTTCTCGCCCCAAAAACATTCAGTACTTC
D gene: TRBD2; V gene: TRBV5-4; clone size: once; J gene: TRBJ2-5; CDR3 protein: CASSLGGGLAGGRTQYF; CDR3 DNA: TGTGCCAGCAGCTTGGGAGGCGGCCTAGCGGGAGGTCGGACCCAGTACTTC
D gene: .; V gene: TRBV19; clone size: once; J gene: TRBJ1-1; CDR3 protein: CASSIPWAGTEAFF; CDR3 DNA: TGTGCCAGTAGTATACCCTGGGCTGGCACTGAAGCTTTCTTT
D gene: TRBD1; V gene: TRBV18; clone size: .; J gene: TRBJ1-1; CDR3 protein: CASSPPNRGYTEAFF; CDR3 DNA: TGTGCCAGCTCACCACCGAACAGGGGTTACACTGAAGCTTTCTTT
D gene: TRBD1; V gene: TRBV5-6; clone size: once; J gene: TRBJ1-2; CDR3 protein: CASSGGQGARGYGYTF; CDR3 DNA: TGTGCCAGCAGCGGGGGACAGGGGGCGCGTGGGTATGGCTACACCTTC
D gene: TRBD2; V gene: TRBV19; clone size: .; J gene: TRBJ2-1; CDR3 protein: CASSLYGGRRVDNEQFF; CDR3 DNA: TGTGCCAGTAGCCTCTATGGCGGGAGAAGGGTTGACAATGAGCAGTTCTTC
D gene: .; V gene: TRBV11-1; clone size: few; J gene: TRBJ1-1; CDR3 protein: CASSANSVRDTEAFF; CDR3 DNA: TGTGCCAGCAGCGCCAACTCAGTGAGGGACACTGAAGCTTTCTTT
D gene: .; V gene: TRBV11-2; clone size: .; J gene: TRBJ2-5; CDR3 protein: CASSLAATLRGETQYF; CDR3 DNA: TGTGCCAGCAGCTTAGCCGCCACCTTACGAGGAGAGACCCAGTACTTC
D gene: .; V gene: TRBV30; clone size: .; J gene: TRBJ1-1; CDR3 protein: CAWSVSGANTEAFF; CDR3 DNA: TGTGCCTGGAGTGTAAGTGGAGCGAACACTGAAGCTTTCTTT
D gene: .; V gene: TRBV15; clone size: .; J gene: TRBJ1-2; CDR3 protein: CATSRDMGGYGYTF; CDR3 DNA: TGTGCCACCAGCAGAGATATGGGGGGCTATGGCTACACCTTC
D gene: TRBD2; V gene: TRBV10-3; clone size: .; J gene: TRBJ2-1; CDR3 protein: CAISDLGRAERNEQFF; CDR3 DNA: TGTGCCATCAGTGACCTCGGGAGGGCCGAAAGAAATGAGCAGTTCTTC
D gene: .; V gene: TRBV6-5; clone size: few; J gene: TRBJ1-4; CDR3 protein: CASSYPGEKLFF; CDR3 DNA: TGTGCCAGCAGTTACCCGGGGGAAAAACTGTTTTTT
D gene: TRBD2; V gene: TRBV11-3; clone size: once; J gene: TRBJ2-3; CDR3 protein: CASSLGLAGVSTDTQYF; CDR3 DNA: TGTGCCAGCAGCTTGGGACTAGCGGGAGTTAGCACAGATACGCAGTATTTT